The present T cell receptor beta chain was sequenced within a study of T cell repertoires in cytomegalovirus infection. Turning to the study itself: In public TCR beta signatures, there were indications of both CMV infection and matching HLA type.

This clonotype was seen many times. What it recognizes is unknown. V trimming: 0 bases; J trimming: 5 bases; junction bases outside the gene matches: 6. Germline V gene sequence: CDR1 SGDLS, CDR2 YYNGEE. The CDR3 is 16 residues long. Overall study findings and caveats: Public TCR beta family frequency separated CMV-and-HLA carriers, including in an independent cohort.

One entry per CDR3 protein results from TCRdb running MiXCR on the reads. The sample lists around 450,000 distinct CDR3 sequences, approximately 11% occurring once. This chain links TRBV9 with TRBJ2-1; TRBD2 matches at 9 bases. This sequence was found in a human donor in good health (CMV status not recorded). Some clones in this sample may be carry-over from other donors' samples. The sequenced material came from PBMCs. The CDR3 nucleotides are TGTGCCAGCAGCGTAGGTATTAGCGGGGGTAACAATGAGCAGTTCTTC. It is translated as CASSVGISGGNNEQFF.